This T cell receptor (beta chain) is drawn from a study of beta chain features in type 1 diabetes. The CDR3 totals 13 residues. Germline V CDR1 and CDR2: GTSNPN, SVGIG (reference sequence). V lost 3 bases, J lost 4 bases, and 5 bases stayed unmatched. Regarding this clone: Its antigen is still unknown.

Sequencing targeted expressed TCRB transcripts, as all isolated RNA had been reverse transcribed. This table comes from immunoSEQ multiplex PCR, and its TCRdb copy is limited to in-frame clones, with some not included. The data hold hundreds of thousands of clones, with 11% to 15% observed a single time. Points from the study as a whole: When Type 1 diabetes patients were examined, their TCRB CDR3s proved moderately but significantly shorter in all four CD4+ subsets.

V usage is TRBV30 and J usage is TRBJ2-7; 8 bases align to TRBD2. This receptor was identified in a man aged 18 to 29 with type 1 diabetes. The specimen was naive CD4+ T cells from blood. CDR3 bases: TGTGCCTGGAGCCGGGGGGGCCGTTACGAGCAGTACTTC. This gives the protein CAWSRGGRYEQYF.